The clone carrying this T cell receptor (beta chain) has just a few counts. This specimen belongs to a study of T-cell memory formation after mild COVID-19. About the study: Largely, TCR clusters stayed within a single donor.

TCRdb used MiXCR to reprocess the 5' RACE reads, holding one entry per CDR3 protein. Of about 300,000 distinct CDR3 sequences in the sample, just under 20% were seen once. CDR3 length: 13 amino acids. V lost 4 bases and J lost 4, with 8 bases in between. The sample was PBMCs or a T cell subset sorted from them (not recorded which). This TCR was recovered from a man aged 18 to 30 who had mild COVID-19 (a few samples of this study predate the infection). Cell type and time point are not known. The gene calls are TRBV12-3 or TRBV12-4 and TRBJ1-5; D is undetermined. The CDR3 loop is CASSWSGNQPQHF. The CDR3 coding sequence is TGTGCCAGCAGTTGGTCCGGGAATCAGCCCCAGCATTTT.